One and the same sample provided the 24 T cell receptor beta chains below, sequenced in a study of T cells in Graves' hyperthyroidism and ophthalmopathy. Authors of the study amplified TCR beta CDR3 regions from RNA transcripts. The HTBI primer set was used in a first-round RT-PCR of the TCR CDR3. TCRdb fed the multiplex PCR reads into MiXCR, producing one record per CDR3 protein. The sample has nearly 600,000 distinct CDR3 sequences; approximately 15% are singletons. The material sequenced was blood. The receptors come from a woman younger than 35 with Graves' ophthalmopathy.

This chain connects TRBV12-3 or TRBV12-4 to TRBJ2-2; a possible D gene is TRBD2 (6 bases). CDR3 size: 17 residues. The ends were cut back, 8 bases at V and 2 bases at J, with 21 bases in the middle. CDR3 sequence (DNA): TGTGCCAGCTCAGCGTCCGAAGGGACTTTCAACACCGGGGAGCTGTTTTTT. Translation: CASSASEGTFNTGELFF.

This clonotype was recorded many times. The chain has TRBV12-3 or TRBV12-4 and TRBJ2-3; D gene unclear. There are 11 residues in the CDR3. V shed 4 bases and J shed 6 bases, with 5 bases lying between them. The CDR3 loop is CASSWSDTQYF. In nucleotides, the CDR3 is TGTGCCAGCAGTTGGTCCGATACGCAGTATTTT.

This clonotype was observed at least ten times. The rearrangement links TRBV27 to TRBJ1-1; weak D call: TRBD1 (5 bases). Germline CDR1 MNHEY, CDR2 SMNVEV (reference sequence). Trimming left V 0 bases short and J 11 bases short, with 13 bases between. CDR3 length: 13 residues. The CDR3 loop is CASSLSAGGEAFF. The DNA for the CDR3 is TGTGCCAGCAGTTTATCGGCGGGAGGGGAGGCTTTCTTT.

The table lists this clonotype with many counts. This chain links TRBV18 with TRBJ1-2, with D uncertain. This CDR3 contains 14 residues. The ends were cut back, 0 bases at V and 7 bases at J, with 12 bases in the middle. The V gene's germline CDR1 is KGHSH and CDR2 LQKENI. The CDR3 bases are TGTGCCAGCTCACCACCGGAAAAGATTTCTGGCTACACCTTC. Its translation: CASSPPEKISGYTF.

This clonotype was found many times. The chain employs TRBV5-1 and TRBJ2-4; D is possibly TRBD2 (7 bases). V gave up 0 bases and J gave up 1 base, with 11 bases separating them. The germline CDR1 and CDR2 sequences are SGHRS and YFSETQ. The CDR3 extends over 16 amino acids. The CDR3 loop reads CASSLDGGAAKNIQYF. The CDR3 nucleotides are TGCGCCAGCAGCTTGGATGGGGGGGCGGCCAAAAACATTCAGTACTTC.

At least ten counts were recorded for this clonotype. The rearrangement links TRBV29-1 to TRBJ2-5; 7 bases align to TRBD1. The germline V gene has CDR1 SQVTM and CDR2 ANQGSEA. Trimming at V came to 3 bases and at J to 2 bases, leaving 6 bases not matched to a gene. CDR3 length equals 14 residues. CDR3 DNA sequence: TGCAGCGTTGATCCCCGCAGGGGGCAAGAGACCCAGTACTTC. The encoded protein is CSVDPRRGQETQYF. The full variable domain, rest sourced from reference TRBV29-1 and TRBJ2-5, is SAVISQKPSRDICQRGTSLTIQCQVDSQVTMMFWYRQQPGQSLTLIATANQGSEATYESGFVIDKFPISRPNLTFSTLTVSNMSPEDSSIYLCSVDPRRGQETQYFGPGTRLLVL.

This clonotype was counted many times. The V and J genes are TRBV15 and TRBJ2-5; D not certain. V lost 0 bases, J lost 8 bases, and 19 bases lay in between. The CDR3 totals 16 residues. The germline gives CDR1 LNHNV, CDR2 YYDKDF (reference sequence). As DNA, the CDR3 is TGTGCCACCAGCAGAGACTCCCTTGACATAGATGATACCCAGTACTTC. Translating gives CATSRDSLDIDDTQYF.

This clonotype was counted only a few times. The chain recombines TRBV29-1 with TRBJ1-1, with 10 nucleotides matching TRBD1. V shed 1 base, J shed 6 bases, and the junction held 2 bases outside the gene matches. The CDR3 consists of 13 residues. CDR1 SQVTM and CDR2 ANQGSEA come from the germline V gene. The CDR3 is CSVEGQGASEAFF. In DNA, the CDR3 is TGCAGCGTTGAAGGACAGGGGGCCTCTGAAGCTTTCTTT.

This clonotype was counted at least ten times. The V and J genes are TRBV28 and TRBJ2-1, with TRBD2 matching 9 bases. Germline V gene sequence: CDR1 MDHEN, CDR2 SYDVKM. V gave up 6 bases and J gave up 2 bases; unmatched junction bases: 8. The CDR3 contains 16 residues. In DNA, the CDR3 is TGTGCCAGCAGCCTCTTAGCGGGAGTCCCCTACAATGAGCAGTTCTTC. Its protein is CASSLLAGVPYNEQFF. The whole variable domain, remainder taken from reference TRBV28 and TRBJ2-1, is DVKVTQSSRYLVKRTGEKVFLECVQDMDHENMFWYRQDPGLGLRLIYFSYDVKMKEKGDIPEGYSVSREKKERFSLILESASTNQTSMYLCASSLLAGVPYNEQFFGPGTRLTVL.

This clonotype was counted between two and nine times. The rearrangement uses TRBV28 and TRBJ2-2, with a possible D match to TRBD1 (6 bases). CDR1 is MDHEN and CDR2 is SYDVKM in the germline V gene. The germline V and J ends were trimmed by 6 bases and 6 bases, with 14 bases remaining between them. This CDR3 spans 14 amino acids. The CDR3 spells CASSHRVRAGELFF. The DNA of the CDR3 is TGTGCCAGCAGCCACAGGGTGAGGGCCGGGGAGCTGTTTTTT.

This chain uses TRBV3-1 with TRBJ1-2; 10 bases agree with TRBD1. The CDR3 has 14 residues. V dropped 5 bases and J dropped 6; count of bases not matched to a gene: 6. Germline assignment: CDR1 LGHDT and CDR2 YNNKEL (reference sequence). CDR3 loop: CASSWGQGSHGYTF. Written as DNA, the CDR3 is TGTGCCAGCAGCTGGGGACAGGGGTCCCATGGCTACACCTTC. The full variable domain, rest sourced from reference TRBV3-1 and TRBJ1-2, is DTAVSQTPKYLVTQMGNDKSIKCEQNLGHDTMYWYKQDSKKFLKIMFSYNNKELIINETVPNRFSPKSPDKAHLNLHINSLELGDSAVYFCASSWGQGSHGYTFGSGTRLTVV.

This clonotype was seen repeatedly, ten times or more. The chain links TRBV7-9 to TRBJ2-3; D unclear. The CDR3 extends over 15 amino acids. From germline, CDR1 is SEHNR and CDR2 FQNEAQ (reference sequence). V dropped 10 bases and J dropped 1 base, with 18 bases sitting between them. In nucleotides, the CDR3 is TGTGCCACCCCGCGCCGGCCCTTCGGCACAGATACGCAGTATTTT. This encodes CATPRRPFGTDTQYF. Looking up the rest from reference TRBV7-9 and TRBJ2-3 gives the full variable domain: DTGVSQNPRHKITKRGQNVTFRCDPISEHNRLYWYRQTLGQGPEFLTYFQNEAQLEKSRLLSDRFSAERPKGSFSTLEIQRTEQGDSAMYLCATPRRPFGTDTQYFGPGTRLTVL.

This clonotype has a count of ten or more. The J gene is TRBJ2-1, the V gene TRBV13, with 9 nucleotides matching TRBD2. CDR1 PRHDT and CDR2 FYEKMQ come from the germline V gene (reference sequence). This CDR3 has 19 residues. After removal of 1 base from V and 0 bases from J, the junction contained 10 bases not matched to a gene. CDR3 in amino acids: CASSLDLAGGLSSYNEQFF. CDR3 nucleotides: TGTGCCAGCAGCTTAGATTTGGCGGGAGGGCTTAGCTCCTACAATGAGCAGTTCTTC.

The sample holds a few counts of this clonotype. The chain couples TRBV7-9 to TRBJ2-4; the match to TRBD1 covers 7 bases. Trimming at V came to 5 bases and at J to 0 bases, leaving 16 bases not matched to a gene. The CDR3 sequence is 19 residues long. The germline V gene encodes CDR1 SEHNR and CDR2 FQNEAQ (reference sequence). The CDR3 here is CASSGPGQSSILAKNIQYF. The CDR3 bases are TGTGCCAGCAGCGGACCGGGACAGAGCTCAATACTAGCCAAAAACATTCAGTACTTC.

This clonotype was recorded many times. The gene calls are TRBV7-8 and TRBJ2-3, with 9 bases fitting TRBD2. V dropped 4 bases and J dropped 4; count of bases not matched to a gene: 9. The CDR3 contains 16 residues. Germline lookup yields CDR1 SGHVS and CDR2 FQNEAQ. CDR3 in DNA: TGTGCCAGCAGCTCGCTTAGCGGGAGTATCGCAGATACGCAGTATTTT. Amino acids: CASSSLSGSIADTQYF.

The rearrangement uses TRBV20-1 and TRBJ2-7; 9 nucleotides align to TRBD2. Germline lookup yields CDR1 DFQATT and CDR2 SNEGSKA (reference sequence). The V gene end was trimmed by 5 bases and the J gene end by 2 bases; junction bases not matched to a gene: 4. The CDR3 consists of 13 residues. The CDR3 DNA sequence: TGCAGTGCTTCGACTAGCGGAGCCTACGAGCAGTACTTC. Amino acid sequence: CSASTSGAYEQYF.

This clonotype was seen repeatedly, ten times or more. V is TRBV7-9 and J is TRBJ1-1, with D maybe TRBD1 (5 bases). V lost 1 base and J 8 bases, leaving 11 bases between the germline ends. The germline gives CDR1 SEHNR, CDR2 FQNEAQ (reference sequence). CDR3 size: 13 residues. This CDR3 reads CASSLGAGWEAFF. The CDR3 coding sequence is TGTGCCAGCAGCTTAGGGGCAGGGTGGGAAGCTTTCTTT.

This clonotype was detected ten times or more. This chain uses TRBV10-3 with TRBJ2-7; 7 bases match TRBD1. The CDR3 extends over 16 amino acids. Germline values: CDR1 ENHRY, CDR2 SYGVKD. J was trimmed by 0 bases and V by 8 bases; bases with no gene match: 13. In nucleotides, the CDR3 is TGTGCCATCGCACCCTCGACAGGGCCAAGCTCCTACGAGCAGTACTTC. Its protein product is CAIAPSTGPSSYEQYF.

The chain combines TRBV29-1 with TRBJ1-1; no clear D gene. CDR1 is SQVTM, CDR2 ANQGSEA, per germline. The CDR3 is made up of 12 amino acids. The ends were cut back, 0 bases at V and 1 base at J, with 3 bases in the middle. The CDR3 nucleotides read TGCAGCGTTGAAGAAGGGAACACTGAAGCTTTCTTT. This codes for CSVEEGNTEAFF.

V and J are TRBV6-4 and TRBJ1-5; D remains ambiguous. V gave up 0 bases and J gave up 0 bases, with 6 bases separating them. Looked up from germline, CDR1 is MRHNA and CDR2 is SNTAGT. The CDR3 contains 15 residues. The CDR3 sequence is CASSDSWDSNQPQHF. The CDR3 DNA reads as TGTGCCAGCAGTGACTCTTGGGATAGCAATCAGCCCCAGCATTTT.

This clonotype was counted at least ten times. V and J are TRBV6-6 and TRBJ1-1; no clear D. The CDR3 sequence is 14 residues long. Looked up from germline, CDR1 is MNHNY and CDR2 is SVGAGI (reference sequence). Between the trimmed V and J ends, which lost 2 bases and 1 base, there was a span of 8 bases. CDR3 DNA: TGTGCCAGCAGTTACGAAACGAAGAACACTGAAGCTTTCTTT. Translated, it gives CASSYETKNTEAFF.

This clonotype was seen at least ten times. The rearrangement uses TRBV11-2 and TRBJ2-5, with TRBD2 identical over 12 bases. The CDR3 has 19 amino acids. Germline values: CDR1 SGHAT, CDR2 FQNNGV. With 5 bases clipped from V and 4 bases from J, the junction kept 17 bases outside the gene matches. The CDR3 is CASSQDLAGGPLDLETQYF. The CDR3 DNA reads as TGTGCCAGCAGCCAAGATCTAGCGGGAGGGCCCTTGGATCTAGAGACCCAGTACTTC.

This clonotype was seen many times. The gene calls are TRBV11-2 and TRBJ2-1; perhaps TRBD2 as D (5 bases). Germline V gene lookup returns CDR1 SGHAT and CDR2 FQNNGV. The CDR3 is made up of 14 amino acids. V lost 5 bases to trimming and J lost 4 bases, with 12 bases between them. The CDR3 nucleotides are TGTGCCAGCAGCATCCGGACTGGGTACAATGAGCAGTTCTTC. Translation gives CASSIRTGYNEQFF.

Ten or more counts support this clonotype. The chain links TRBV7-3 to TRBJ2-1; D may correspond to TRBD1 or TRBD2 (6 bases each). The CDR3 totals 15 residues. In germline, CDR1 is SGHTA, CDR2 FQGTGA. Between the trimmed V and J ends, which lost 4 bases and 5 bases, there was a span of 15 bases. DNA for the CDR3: TGTGCCAGCAGCTCTAGGGGGGCGGATAACAATGAGCAGTTCTTC. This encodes CASSSRGADNNEQFF. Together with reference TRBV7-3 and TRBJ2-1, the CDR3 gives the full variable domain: GAGVSQTPSNKVTEKGKYVELRCDPISGHTALYWYRQSLGQGPEFLIYFQGTGAADDSGLPNDRFFAVRPEGSVSTLKIQRTERGDSAVYLCASSSRGADNNEQFFGPGTRLTVL.